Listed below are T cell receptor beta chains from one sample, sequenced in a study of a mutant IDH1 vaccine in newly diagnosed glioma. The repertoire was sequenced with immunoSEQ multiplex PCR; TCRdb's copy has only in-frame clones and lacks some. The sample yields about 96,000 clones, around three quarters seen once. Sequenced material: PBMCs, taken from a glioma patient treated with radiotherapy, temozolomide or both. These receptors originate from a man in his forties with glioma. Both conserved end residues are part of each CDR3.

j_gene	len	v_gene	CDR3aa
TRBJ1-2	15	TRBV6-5	CASSYSRGVNYGYTF
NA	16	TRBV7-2	CASSLRGGQSSYEQYF
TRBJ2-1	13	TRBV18	CASSPTLAAEQFF
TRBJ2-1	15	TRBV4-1	CASSPWDGGNNEQFF
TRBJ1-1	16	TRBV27	CASSQSRALRNTEAFF
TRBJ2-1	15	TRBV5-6	CASSFGQFFYNEQFF
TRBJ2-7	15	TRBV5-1	CASSLVTGSGNEQYF
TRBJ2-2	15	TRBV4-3	CASSHASANTGELFF
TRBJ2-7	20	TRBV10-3	CAISDLQLAGEPMRSYEQYF
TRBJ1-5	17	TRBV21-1	CASSKDGGQEPPRPQHF
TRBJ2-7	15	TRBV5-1	CASSVLAGALYEQYF
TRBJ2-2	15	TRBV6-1	CASSEGTPNTGELFF
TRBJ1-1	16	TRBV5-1	CASSSTGTLGNTEAFF
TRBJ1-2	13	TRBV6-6	CASGSLGGSGYTF
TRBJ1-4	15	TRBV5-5	CASSLFTQSNEKLFF
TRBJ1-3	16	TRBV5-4	CASSQRTGGSGNTIYF
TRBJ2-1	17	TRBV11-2	CASSLASGRFEYNEQFF
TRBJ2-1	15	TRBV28	CATLSGTALYNEQFF
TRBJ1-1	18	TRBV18	CASSPFPGSDGGNTEAFF
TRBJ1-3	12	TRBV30	CACTRGGNTIYF
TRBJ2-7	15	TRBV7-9	CASSLVTGPSYEQYF
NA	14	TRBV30	CAWRGPGQGYEQYF
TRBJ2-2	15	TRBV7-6	CASSPGLAVTGELFF
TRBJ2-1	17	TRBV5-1	CASSLLAGGWVDNEQFF
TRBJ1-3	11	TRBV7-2	CATGTGNTIYF
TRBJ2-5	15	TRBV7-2	CASSRKGGIQETQYF
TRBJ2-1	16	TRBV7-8	CASSLVGRGVSDEQFF
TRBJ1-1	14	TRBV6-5	CASRLTALNTEAFF
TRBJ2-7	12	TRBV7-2	CASSPRPYEQYF
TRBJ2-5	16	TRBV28	CASSYTSGLTGETQYF
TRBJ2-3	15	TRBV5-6	CASSAPGLGTDTQYF
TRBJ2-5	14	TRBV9	CASSVRWDGETQYF
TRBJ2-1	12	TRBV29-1	CSVNRVSNEQFF
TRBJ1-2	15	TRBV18	CASSPPAGRGYGYTF
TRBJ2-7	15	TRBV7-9	CASSWGIAGTYEQYF
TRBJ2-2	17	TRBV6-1	CASRESRDRLNTGELFF
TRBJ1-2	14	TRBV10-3	CAISDLGGQYGYTF
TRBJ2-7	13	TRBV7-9	CASSLPPVYEQYF
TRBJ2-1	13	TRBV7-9	CASSTTGLWEQFF
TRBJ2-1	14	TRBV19	CASSQGLAGNEQFF
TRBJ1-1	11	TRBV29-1	CSVVRATEAFF